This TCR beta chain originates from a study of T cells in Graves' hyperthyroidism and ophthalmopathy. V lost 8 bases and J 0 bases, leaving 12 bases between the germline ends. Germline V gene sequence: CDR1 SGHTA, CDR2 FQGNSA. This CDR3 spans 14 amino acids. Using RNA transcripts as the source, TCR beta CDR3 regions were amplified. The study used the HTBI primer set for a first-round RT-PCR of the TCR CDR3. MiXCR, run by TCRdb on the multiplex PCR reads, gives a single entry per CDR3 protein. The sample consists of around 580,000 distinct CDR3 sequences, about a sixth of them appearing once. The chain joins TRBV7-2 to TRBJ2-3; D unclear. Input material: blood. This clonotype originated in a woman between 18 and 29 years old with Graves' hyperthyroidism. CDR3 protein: CASGSLSSTDTQYF. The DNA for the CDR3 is TGTGCCAGCGGCTCACTATCTAGCACAGATACGCAGTATTTT. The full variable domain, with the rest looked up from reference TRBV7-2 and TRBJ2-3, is GAGVSQSPSNKVTEKGKDVELRCDPISGHTALYWYRQSLGQGLEFLIYFQGNSAPDKSGLPSDRFSAERTGGSVSTLTIQRTQQEDSAVYLCASGSLSSTDTQYFGPGTRLTVL.